These 3 T cell receptor beta chains share one sample of origin, sequenced in a study of CD8+ T cells in alopecia areata. Reverse transcription of extracted RNA yielded cDNA, which provided the sequencing template. The table came from immunoSEQ multiplex PCR; TCRdb's copy has only in-frame clones and leaves some out. The sample lists 120,000 to 150,000 clones, about 90% occurring once. Sequenced here: CD8+ T cells sorted from blood, sampled at week 0. Source of these receptors: a human donor with alopecia areata.

The CDR3 DNA reads TGCGCCAGCAGCCAAGCTAGCACCGACGGTTTCGGGCAGCCCCAGCATTTT. This sequence encodes CASSQASTDGFGQPQHF. The gene calls are TRBV4-1 and TRBJ1-5; D uncertain. This CDR3 has 17 amino acids. V shed 1 base and J shed 7 bases, with 20 bases lying between them. Germline V gene lookup returns CDR1 MGHRA and CDR2 YSYEKL.

This clone was picked up one time. Here the CDR3 DNA reads TGTGCCAGCAGCCCCCCCTCGGGACGAAATGAGCAGTTCTTC. This gives the protein CASSPPSGRNEQFF. V is TRBV7-9 and J is TRBJ2-1; D may match TRBD1 or TRBD2 (5 bases each). The V end lost 5 bases, the J end lost 7 bases, and 15 bases lay between the germline ends. Germline CDR1 and CDR2: SEHNR and FQNEAQ (reference sequence). This CDR3 is 14 amino acids long. Complete variable domain (other parts from reference TRBV7-9 and TRBJ2-1): DTGVSQNPRHKITKRGQNVTFRCDPISEHNRLYWYRQTLGQGPEFLTYFQNEAQLEKSRLLSDRFSAERPKGSFSTLEIQRTEQGDSAMYLCASSPPSGRNEQFFGPGTRLTVL.

V and J are TRBV4-1 and TRBJ1-1; 9 bases line up with TRBD1. Germline-derived CDR1 and CDR2 are MGHRA and YSYEKL. The CDR3 is made up of 15 amino acids. The ends lost 3 bases at V and 5 bases at J; junction bases unmatched: 7. The CDR3 sequence is CASSHPGTGLTEAFF. The CDR3 nucleotides read TGCGCCAGCAGCCATCCCGGGACAGGGCTAACTGAAGCTTTCTTT.